A single T cell receptor beta chain is shown here with its context. Its cognate antigen is unknown. This specimen comes from a study of shared clonotypes between healthy human individuals. Study conclusions and caveats: Non-shared clonotypes showed lower generation probabilities than clonotypes common to all four donors. Incompleteness in sorted-subset sequencing, despite large depth, was shown by rarefaction.

Some clones are missing from TCRdb's copy, which holds only in-frame ones; the method was immunoSEQ multiplex PCR. The data contain approximately 2.3 million clones, about 92% of them singletons. This sequence originates from a man younger than 30 in good health. Some clones in this sample may be carry-over from other donors' samples. The material sequenced was naive CD4+ T cells from PBMCs. The subset: CD45RA+ positively selected.

The CDR3 spells CASSPRQGNYNEQFF. CDR3 DNA: TGTGCCAGCAGCCCTAGACAGGGGAATTACAATGAGCAGTTCTTC. The chain carries TRBV9 and TRBJ2-1; 8 bases map to TRBD1. CDR3 size: 15 residues. Germline-derived CDR1 and CDR2 are SGDLS and YYNGEE. J was trimmed by 4 bases and V by 4 bases; bases with no gene match: 7.